One TCR beta chain is described in this entry. Sequencing used immunoSEQ multiplex PCR; TCRdb keeps in-frame clones, though not all of them. Counted here are 130,000 or so clones, about nine tenths occurring once; the ten biggest clones make up about 7.1%. The germline gives CDR1 SEHNR, CDR2 FQNEAQ (reference sequence). Deletions cut 1 base from V and 2 bases from J, with 7 bases between. CDR3 length: 14 residues. This specimen comes from a study of T cell responses to AZD1222 COVID-19 vaccine. The sequence derives from an adult in good health. This specimen consisted of peripheral blood, obtained on day 0 of AZD1222 vaccination. The V call is TRBV7-9, the J call TRBJ2-3; tentatively, D is TRBD1 or TRBD2 (5 bases each). The CDR3 loop is CASSLGDPTDTQYF. Written as DNA, the CDR3 is TGTGCCAGCAGCTTAGGGGACCCCACAGATACGCAGTATTTT.